The source of this T cell receptor beta chain is a study of blood T cells in healthy people across ages. Primed by a sample-barcoded 5' primer and a J-beta primer mix, a second PCR proceeded for about 6 to 11 cycles. TCRdb used MiXCR to reprocess the 5' RACE reads, holding one entry per CDR3 protein. Among hundreds of thousands of distinct CDR3 sequences listed, 20% to 25% were seen once. In the case of this clonotype: Its antigen is not identified.

Study-level results: Among long-lived donors, naive CD4+ cells were more numerous and diversity higher than in aged donors. Roughly linear declines in TCR beta diversity per million T cells occurred with age.

Germline V gene data show CDR1 as SGDLS and CDR2 as YYNGEE. Trimming removed 3 bases from V and 7 bases from J, with 11 bases in between. CDR3 size: 14 residues. Per individual sample, total RNA of at least 6 micrograms was extracted. The TCR sequence derives from a man between 70 and 80 years old in good health. Sequencing was done on a sample of blood. The chain has TRBV9 and TRBJ1-6; D is uncertain. The CDR3, as DNA: TGTGCCAGCAGCGCTCAGAGTGGCAATTCACCCCTCCACTTT. Translation gives CASSAQSGNSPLHF.